One sample yielded the 17 T cell receptor beta chains listed below, sequenced in a study of regulatory T cells in long-lasting Graves disease. Indicated time point: persistent/refractory GD, antithyroid drugs over 5 years with positive TRAb. Extracted PBMC RNA gave rise to the TCR library. iRepertoire HTBI primers and Arm-PCR of CDR3 regions built TCR beta libraries. Via MiXCR, TCRdb re-called the multiplex PCR reads, giving one row per CDR3 protein. The sample carries around 400,000 distinct CDR3 sequences, around 20% recorded once. Source: peripheral blood mononuclear cells (PBMCs), taken when the disease was refractory, from a patient treated with antithyroid drugs. The receptor set was obtained from a female donor with Graves disease.

The table lists this clonotype with many counts. This rearrangement joins TRBV27 to TRBJ2-7, with 8 bases aligning to TRBD2. Germline lookup yields CDR1 MNHEY and CDR2 SMNVEV (reference sequence). Losses at the gene ends were 5 bases for V and 7 bases for J; bases not matched to a gene: 16. This CDR3 is built from 16 residues. The CDR3 coding sequence is TGTGCCAGCAGTACGAGTCCAAGCGGGAGAGTGGGGGAGCAGTACTTC. Protein: CASSTSPSGRVGEQYF.

In its sample, this clonotype was seen many times. V gene TRBV2 combines with J gene TRBJ2-7, with D unresolved. In germline, CDR1 is SNHLY, CDR2 FYNNEI. Trimming pared 3 bases from V and 0 bases from J, leaving 6 bases between. This CDR3 comprises 13 residues. The CDR3 loop is CASSDSLSYEQYF. In nucleotides, the CDR3 is TGTGCCAGCAGTGATTCTCTCTCCTACGAGCAGTACTTC.

The V call is TRBV2, the J call TRBJ2-2; tentatively, D is TRBD2 (5 bases). V lost 6 bases and J lost 4, with 15 bases in between. The CDR3 has 15 amino acids. Germline-derived CDR1 and CDR2 are SNHLY and FYNNEI. CDR3 nucleotide sequence: TGTGCCAGCAGCTTGCGTACTAGTTTCACCGGGGAGCTGTTTTTT. Its translation: CASSLRTSFTGELFF. Combining the CDR3 with reference TRBV2 and TRBJ2-2 gives the whole variable domain EPEVTQTPSHQVTQMGQEVILRCVPISNHLYFYWYRQILGQKVEFLVSFYNNEISEKSEIFDDQFSVERPDGSNFTLKIRSTKLEDSAMYFCASSLRTSFTGELFFGEGSRLTVL.

This chain joins TRBV4-1 and TRBJ2-7, with D possibly matching TRBD2 (5 bases). The CDR3 has 15 residues. The V and J ends lost 0 bases and 5 bases respectively, with 14 bases between them. The germline gives CDR1 MGHRA, CDR2 YSYEKL. The CDR3 region is CASSQEVGSRNEQYF. CDR3 sequence (DNA): TGCGCCAGCAGCCAAGAAGTGGGGAGTAGGAACGAGCAGTACTTC.

This clonotype was detected a few times. The chain carries TRBV7-3 and TRBJ1-2; TRBD1 might be the D (5 bases). V was clipped by 6 bases and J by 2 bases, with 10 bases between them. This CDR3 has 13 amino acids. Germline assignment: CDR1 SGHTA and CDR2 FQGTGA. DNA of the CDR3: TGTGCCAGCAGAGTAGACAGCAACTATGGCTACACCTTC. Protein product: CASRVDSNYGYTF.

The sample holds many counts of this clonotype. The genes are TRBV28 and TRBJ1-1; 7 bases fit TRBD1. CDR3 length: 14 residues. The V segment lost 6 bases and the J segment 4 bases; nucleotides outside the gene matches: 8. Germline V CDR1 and CDR2: MDHEN, SYDVKM. The CDR3 here is CASSPQGGGTEAFF. In nucleotides, the CDR3 is TGTGCCAGCAGCCCTCAGGGGGGAGGCACTGAAGCTTTCTTT.

In DNA form, the CDR3 reads TGCAGTGCAAAGCCCGGGACAGGGACAACCTACGAGCAGTACTTC. It yields the protein CSAKPGTGTTYEQYF. This chain joins TRBV20-1 and TRBJ2-7; 9 nucleotides match TRBD1. The J segment lost 2 bases and the V segment lost 6 bases, leaving 11 bases of the junction unmatched. Germline-derived CDR1 and CDR2 are DFQATT and SNEGSKA (reference sequence). CDR3 length equals 15 residues.

The rearrangement joins TRBV27 to TRBJ1-3, with D maybe TRBD1 (5 bases). Germline CDR1 reads MNHEY; CDR2 reads SMNVEV (reference sequence). The V end lost 3 bases, the J end lost 0 bases, and 12 bases lay between the germline ends. This CDR3 comprises 16 residues. The CDR3 DNA follows: TGTGCCAGCAGTTTGGGAGGGGCAAGCTCTGGAAACACCATATATTTT. Protein: CASSLGGASSGNTIYF.

This clonotype was seen repeatedly, ten times or more. The chain employs TRBV15 and TRBJ1-5; 8 bases line up with TRBD1. V lost 5 bases and J lost 3; bases outside the gene matches: 6. Germline V gene sequence: CDR1 LNHNV, CDR2 YYDKDF (reference sequence). The length of the CDR3 is 15 residues. DNA of the CDR3: TGTGCCACCAGCCCTGCAGGGGGCCCCAATCAGCCCCAGCATTTT. Translated: CATSPAGGPNQPQHF.

Worth noting for this clonotype: A much more abundant neighbour one base away suggests this may be a read error. The chain combines TRBV15 with TRBJ1-1; 8 positions agree with TRBD1. The V gene's germline CDR1 is LNHNV and CDR2 YYDKDF (reference sequence). The CDR3 extends over 17 amino acids. The CDR3 is CVTSRETGTGMNTEAFF. Here the CDR3 DNA reads TGTGTCACCAGCAGAGAGACCGGGACAGGCATGAACACTGAAGCTTTCTTT. Based on the CDR3 plus reference TRBV15 and TRBJ1-1, the full variable domain is DAMVIQNPRYQVTQFGKPVTLSCSQTLNHNVMYWYQQKSSQAPKLLFHYYDKDFNNEADTPDNFQSRRPNTSFCFLDIRSPGLGDTAMYLCVTSRETGTGMNTEAFFGQGTRLTVV.

This clonotype was seen repeatedly, ten times or more. V usage is TRBV12-3 or TRBV12-4 and J usage is TRBJ2-5; 11 nucleotides align to TRBD1. The CDR3 has 15 amino acids. V lost 6 bases and J lost 1; bases outside the gene matches: 4. CDR3 coding DNA: TGTGCCAGCAGCGGGACAGGGGGATTCCAAGAGACCCAGTACTTC. Amino acid sequence: CASSGTGGFQETQYF.

The V gene is TRBV5-6, the J gene TRBJ1-1; 7 nucleotides line up with TRBD1. Losses at the gene ends were 4 bases for V and 6 bases for J; bases not matched to a gene: 6. This CDR3 has 13 residues. The germline CDR1 and CDR2 sequences are SGHDT and YYEEEE. The CDR3 DNA reads TGTGCCAGCAGCCCGACAGGGAAGGCTGAAGCTTTCTTT. Its translation: CASSPTGKAEAFF.

This clonotype was seen repeatedly, ten times or more. V and J are TRBV28 and TRBJ2-5; tentative D call: TRBD1 (5 bases). The CDR3 is 12 amino acids. The V gene's germline CDR1 is MDHEN and CDR2 SYDVKM. Trimming removed 5 bases at V and 2 bases at J, with 6 bases between. The CDR3 DNA follows: TGTGCCAGCAGTCGGACACAAGAGACCCAGTACTTC. Translation gives CASSRTQETQYF.

Ten or more counts support this clonotype. The rearrangement joins TRBV2 to TRBJ1-1, with a weak D call TRBD1 (5 bases). Germline V CDR1 and CDR2: SNHLY, FYNNEI. V lost 6 bases and J 2 bases, leaving 19 bases between the germline ends. The CDR3 extends over 16 amino acids. The CDR3 sequence: CASRRRAGGSNTEAFF. As DNA, the CDR3 is TGTGCCAGCAGAAGAAGGGCGGGGGGGAGTAACACTGAAGCTTTCTTT.

This clonotype was detected ten times or more. The chain uses TRBV12-3 or TRBV12-4 and TRBJ1-5; D call uncertain. This CDR3 has 15 amino acids. Trimming left V 1 base short and J 3 bases short, with 10 bases between. CDR3 amino acids: CASSLGPHSNQPQHF. For the CDR3, the DNA is TGTGCCAGCAGTTTAGGGCCACACTCCAATCAGCCCCAGCATTTT.

At least ten counts were recorded for this clonotype. The J gene is TRBJ1-4, the V gene TRBV19; D unresolved. Germline-derived CDR1 and CDR2 are LNHDA and SQIVND (reference sequence). The CDR3 is 17 residues long. Deletions cut 5 bases from V and 0 bases from J, with 16 bases between. The CDR3 coding sequence is TGTGCCAGTAGTCCTTGGACGGATGCTGCAACTAATGAAAAACTGTTTTTT. Translation gives CASSPWTDAATNEKLFF.

The chain combines TRBV20-1 with TRBJ2-3; 10 positions match TRBD2. Germline CDR1 DFQATT, CDR2 SNEGSKA (reference sequence). The J segment lost 1 base and the V segment lost 3 bases, leaving 7 bases of the junction unmatched. This CDR3 region has 16 residues. CDR3 residues: CSASSLAGVRTDTQYF. DNA for the CDR3: TGCAGTGCTAGCAGTCTAGCGGGAGTTCGCACAGATACGCAGTATTTT.